This T cell receptor beta chain was retrieved from a study of blood T cell repertoires in COVID-19. Across the whole study: From T cells, B-cell-depleted T cells, or PBMCs came the material, which was cDNA or gDNA.

Per germline, CDR1 LNHDA and CDR2 SQIVND (reference sequence). V was clipped by 5 bases and J by 3 bases; unmatched bases: 4. CDR3 size: 15 residues. Source study methods: Counts of nucleated cells, estimated from reference gene primer amplification, were obtained. Profiled with immunoSEQ multiplex PCR; TCRdb holds only in-frame clones, not every one. That table furnishes V, J and clone size, whereas the DNA furnished D and trimming. The repertoire consists of approximately 260,000 clones, with around 84% occurring once and the leading ten covering roughly 4%. Residents of about 25 US areas, aged roughly 18 to 90 years, made up the participants. Each participant's cohort was designated according to participant-reported clinical history.

The chain links TRBV19 to TRBJ2-3, with TRBD2 identical over 11 bases. Sequencing was done on a sample of PBMCs or T cells enriched from blood (not recorded which). The sequence came from a man aged 30 to 45 with acute COVID-19. In DNA form, the CDR3 reads TGTGCCAGTAGTTGGCTAGCGGGAGGTACAGATACGCAGTATTTT. This sequence encodes CASSWLAGGTDTQYF.